The sequence of this T cell receptor beta chain was determined in a study of post-analysis software for immune sequencing data. Study-wide results and caveats: Relative to controls, patients had five TRBV segments at higher frequency, with TRBV5-6, TRBV5-1 and TRBV20-1 among these.

This CDR3 has 16 residues. Unmatched junction bases numbered 14, after V lost 7 bases and J lost 2 bases. Germline V gives CDR1 SGHRS, CDR2 YFSETQ. As regards this clonotype: The antigen remains undetermined.

Researchers reported that TCR beta cDNA libraries carried unique molecular identifiers. One entry per CDR3 protein, called by TCRdb with MiXCR from the PCR reads. The sample records approximately 180,000 distinct CDR3 sequences, 30% being singletons. The sequenced material came from blood. The sequence derives from a girl aged 10 to 17 with multiple sclerosis. The rearrangement uses TRBV5-1 and TRBJ2-7; 8 positions match TRBD2. The CDR3 sequence: CASGGLLGRGTYEQYF. The CDR3 coding sequence is TGCGCCAGCGGCGGACTACTCGGGAGGGGGACCTACGAGCAGTACTTC.